This TCR beta chain was sequenced during a study of type 1 regulatory T cells. In the study overall: T-allo10 is a Tr1-enriched, alloantigen-specific CD4 T cell product made in vitro.

Whole-study results and caveats: Type 1 regulatory T cells had a more restricted TCR repertoire than non-type 1 regulatory T cells.

In regard to this clonotype: Antigen specificity is unknown.

The V and J ends lost 3 bases and 10 bases respectively, with 13 bases between them. This CDR3 is 13 amino acids long. The germline V gene has CDR1 ENHRY and CDR2 SYGVKD. From the reads, TCRdb called clonotypes with MiXCR, one entry per CDR3 protein. The top ten hold around 8% of the sample, which has about 42,000 distinct CDR3 sequences, less than 15% seen once. The sequenced sample was cultured non-Tr1 T cells, either the whole culture or a sorted T cell fraction (not recorded which). This chain joins TRBV10-3 and TRBJ2-1, with D unclear. This clonotype was sampled from a human donor in good health. For the CDR3, the DNA is TGTGCCATCAGTGATACAGACACCGGGGAGCAGTTCTTC. It yields the protein CAISDTDTGEQFF.